These 14 T cell receptor beta chains originate from one sample sequenced in a study of blood T cell repertoires in COVID-19 (dated by TCRdb to about 2020). The library was prepared using the immunoSEQ multiplex PCR assay. Entries here come from immuneACCESS through TCRdb and include only in-frame sequences with V and J called. Some clones fail to appear in such tables; in the studies checked, an unresolved V gene covers under half of the shortfall, and the cause of the remainder is unknown. The sample table lists more than 110,000 clones, 60% to 85% of them with a count of one. Jointly, the top ten make up 3.5% to 5.5% of the sample. Source material: peripheral blood. These receptor sequences come from a woman aged 80 or over with active or convalescent COVID-19.

The genes are TRBV19 and TRBJ2-6; the D is unclear. The CDR3 sequence is 14 residues long. In germline, CDR1 is LNHDA, CDR2 SQIVND (reference sequence). V was clipped by 4 bases and J by 0 bases, with 4 bases between them. The CDR3 protein is CASSSSSGANVLTF. CDR3 DNA: TGTGCCAGTAGTAGTAGCTCTGGGGCCAACGTCCTGACTTTC.

CDR3 nucleotide sequence: TGTGCCAGCAGCCTACAGGGAAAGACTGAAGCTTTCTTT. It encodes CASSLQGKTEAFF. V gene TRBV7-2 combines with J gene TRBJ1-1; a weak D match, TRBD1 (6 bases). CDR3 length: 13 residues. Germline CDR1 reads SGHTA; CDR2 reads FQGNSA. V was trimmed by 5 bases and J by 5 bases, leaving 12 bases between them.

The chain has TRBV18 and TRBJ2-2; D is perhaps TRBD1 (5 bases). V was clipped by 1 base and J by 7 bases, with 13 bases between them. CDR3 size: 15 residues. Germline V CDR1 and CDR2: KGHSH, LQKENI. CDR3 in amino acids: CASSPQLDMVGELFF. The CDR3 DNA reads TGTGCCAGCTCACCACAGTTGGACATGGTCGGGGAGCTGTTTTTT. Using reference TRBV18 and TRBJ2-2 for the parts outside the CDR3, the full variable domain is NAGVMQNPRHLVRRRGQEARLRCSPMKGHSHVYWYRQLPEEGLKFMVYLQKENIIDESGMPKERFSAEFPKEGPSILRIQQVVRGDSAAYFCASSPQLDMVGELFFGEGSRLTVL.

This clone was recorded only once. The chain joins TRBV28 to TRBJ2-7; the D gene is possibly TRBD2 (5 bases). V shed 6 bases and J shed 4 bases, with 19 bases lying between them. This CDR3 contains 15 residues. The germline V gene has CDR1 MDHEN and CDR2 SYDVKM. The CDR3 DNA is TGTGCCAGCAGCCTAGAGGGAGCAGGCCTTTACGAGCAGTACTTC. The encoded protein is CASSLEGAGLYEQYF.

The V gene is TRBV5-1, the J gene TRBJ2-1; 7 positions match TRBD2. In germline, CDR1 is SGHRS, CDR2 YFSETQ. The CDR3 sequence is 18 residues long. J was trimmed by 6 bases and V by 0 bases; bases with no gene match: 15. The CDR3 here is CASSLDGLGRGALNEQFF. The CDR3, as DNA: TGCGCCAGCAGCTTGGACGGGTTGGGGAGGGGCGCCCTCAATGAGCAGTTCTTC.

The chain uses TRBV4-3 and TRBJ2-7; D uncertain. The germline gives CDR1 LGHNA, CDR2 YSLEER. Trimming took off 3 bases at V and 1 base at J, with 13 bases between the two ends. CDR3 length equals 15 residues. CDR3 in DNA: TGCGCCAGCAGCCAGATAGCCGGAGAGTCCTACGAGCAGTACTTC. Translating gives CASSQIAGESYEQYF.

The V gene is TRBV4-3, the J gene TRBJ1-1, with 9 bases identical to TRBD1. CDR1 and CDR2 (germline): LGHNA, YSLEER. V dropped 3 bases and J dropped 1; count of bases not matched to a gene: 9. This CDR3 is built from 17 residues. CDR3 sequence (DNA): TGCGCCAGCAGCCAGGGACAGGGCTTGAGGGGGAACACTGAAGCTTTCTTT. It codes for CASSQGQGLRGNTEAFF.

The chain links TRBV5-8 to TRBJ2-5, with D tentatively TRBD1 (6 bases). The germline CDR1 and CDR2 sequences are SGHTS and YDEGEE. The CDR3 spans 13 residues. V lost 6 bases, J lost 5 bases, and 14 bases lay in between. CDR3 loop: CASKTNRVETQYF. The CDR3 DNA is TGTGCCAGCAAGACTAACAGGGTTGAGACCCAGTACTTC.

V and J are TRBV5-6 and TRBJ1-6; TRBD1 agrees at 10 bases. The CDR3 consists of 14 residues. The germline gives CDR1 SGHDT, CDR2 YYEEEE. V lost 4 bases, J lost 8 bases, and 3 bases stayed unmatched. The CDR3 coding sequence is TGTGCCAGCAGCGAAGGGACAGGGGATTCACCCCTCCACTTT. It yields the protein CASSEGTGDSPLHF.

The chain is built from TRBV19 and TRBJ2-2; weak D call: TRBD1 (5 bases). V dropped 2 bases and J dropped 1 base, with 8 bases sitting between them. The CDR3 totals 15 residues. CDR1 is LNHDA and CDR2 is SQIVND in the germline V gene (reference sequence). The CDR3 bases are TGTGCCAGTAGTATAAGGGGCGTGAACACCGGGGAGCTGTTTTTT. Encoded protein: CASSIRGVNTGELFF.

The chain employs TRBV3-1 (or the pseudogene TRBV3-2) and TRBJ1-5, with 9 bases fitting TRBD1. The germline CDR1 and CDR2 sequences are LGHDT and YNNKEL (reference sequence). This CDR3 contains 15 residues. V dropped 3 bases and J dropped 7; count of bases not matched to a gene: 7. CDR3 DNA sequence: TGTGCCAGCAGCCATGGGGACAGGGTGGGACAGCCCCAGCATTTT. This encodes CASSHGDRVGQPQHF.

V gene TRBV2 combines with J gene TRBJ1-1, with a possible D match to TRBD1 (5 bases). Trimming removed 7 bases from V and 4 bases from J, with 19 bases in between. The CDR3 totals 15 residues. Germline V lookup: CDR1 SNHLY, CDR2 FYNNEI. CDR3 amino acids: CASKPQGGYVTEAFF. In nucleotides, the CDR3 is TGTGCCAGCAAGCCCCAGGGTGGATATGTCACTGAAGCTTTCTTT.

The chain employs TRBV28 and TRBJ1-2, with D unclear. The CDR3 contains 11 residues. Germline values: CDR1 MDHEN, CDR2 SYDVKM. Deletions cut 9 bases from V and 4 bases from J, with 9 bases between. Written as DNA, the CDR3 is TGTGCCAGTGATAGCCGCTATGGCTACACCTTC. Translation gives CASDSRYGYTF.

This clone was counted many times. The rearrangement joins TRBV5-1 to TRBJ1-3; TRBD1 aligns across 9 bases. Looked up from germline, CDR1 is SGHRS and CDR2 is YFSETQ. J gave up 0 bases and V 3 bases, and 10 bases lay outside the gene matches. This CDR3 has 18 residues. CDR3 sequence reads: CASSSTPGQGSSGNTIYF. The CDR3 nucleotides are TGCGCCAGCAGCTCGACCCCGGGACAGGGATCCTCTGGAAACACCATATATTTT.